This TCR beta chain emerged from a study of cytomegalovirus exposure and HLA in healthy donors. Primers: 60 Vbeta forward and 13 Jbeta reverse. Some clones are missing from TCRdb's copy, which holds only in-frame ones; the method was immunoSEQ multiplex PCR. The repertoire consists of 150,000 to 170,000 clones, with approximately 80% occurring once and the leading ten covering more than 10%. This receptor was taken from a man aged 25-45 years in good health and CMV-seropositive. Source material: PBMCs.

The CDR3 DNA reads TGTGCCAGCAGCTTAGCGCGGCAAGAGACCCAGTACTTC. Its translation is CASSLARQETQYF. This rearrangement joins TRBV5-4 to TRBJ2-5; D is ambiguous. The CDR3 is 13 residues long. The V end lost 2 bases, the J end lost 2 bases, and 7 bases lay between the germline ends. Germline V CDR1 and CDR2: SGHNT, YYREEE (reference sequence).